This TCR beta chain was documented in a study of T-cell memory formation after mild COVID-19. Study results and limitations: Clones that got smaller from day 15 to 85 had even CD4/CD8, while clones growing later tipped toward CD4+. CD4+ clones that contracted lay mainly in CM and EM; CD8+ ones lay in EMRA. Some clones that responded were present in memory (sampled pre-infection), which suggests cross-reactive memory joined.

The CDR3 length is 14 residues. Per germline, CDR1 SGHNT and CDR2 YYREEE (reference sequence). Details on this clonotype: Its cognate antigen is unknown. Mismatch with germline at one junction end may stem from a read error.

TCRdb fed the 5' RACE reads into MiXCR, producing one record per CDR3 protein. Of some 450,000 distinct CDR3 sequences listed, over 15% were seen once; the top ten hold roughly 21%. The chain uses TRBV5-4 and TRBJ2-1; D perhaps matches TRBD2 (5 bases). The sample consisted of PBMCs or a T cell subset sorted from them (not recorded which). This TCR derives from a man between 18 and 29 years old who had mild COVID-19 (a few samples of this study predate the infection). Cell type and time point are not known. The CDR3 bases are TGTGCCAGCAGCTTGGGGGTTGCGAGCGGTGGGGTGGTCTTC. Translation gives CASSLGVASGGVVF.